This T cell receptor beta chain was recovered during a study of blood T cell repertoires in COVID-19. CDR3 length equals 17 residues. V was trimmed by 4 bases and J by 10 bases, leaving 27 bases between them. Germline V gene lookup returns CDR1 SGHTS and CDR2 YDEGEE. Repertoires were generated with immunoSEQ multiplex PCR, while TCRdb's copy carries only in-frame clones and drops some. The sample lists some 460,000 clones; roughly 87% were seen once. Participant ages covered about 18 to 95 years across about two dozen US areas. Cohorts were assigned according to the clinical history that participants reported.

The origin of this receptor is a woman younger than 30 with acute COVID-19. Sequencing was done on a sample of PBMCs or T cells enriched from blood (not recorded which). The chain employs TRBV5-8 and TRBJ1-3; D may be TRBD1 (5 bases). CDR3 DNA: TGTGCCAGCAGCCCAGAGGCAGGGCTGGGGTTCTTCGGAACCATATATTTT. Its protein is CASSPEAGLGFFGTIYF.